These 10 T cell receptor beta chains were sequenced from one sample in a study of cytomegalovirus exposure and HLA in healthy donors. The primer mix had 60 Vbeta and 13 Jbeta primers. Assay used: immunoSEQ multiplex PCR; TCRdb lists only in-frame clones, some missing. The sample contains 150,000 to 200,000 clones, just over 75% of which appear only once. Sequenced material: PBMCs. These receptors all stem from a young woman in good health and CMV-seropositive.

The chain carries TRBV30 and TRBJ1-5; 8 positions agree with TRBD1. V trimming: 1 base; J trimming: 5 bases; junction bases outside the gene matches: 7. Looked up from germline, CDR1 is GTSNPN and CDR2 is SVGIG (reference sequence). The CDR3 is 15 residues long. For the CDR3, the DNA is TGTGCCTGGAGTGGGACAGGGACAATTCATCAGCCCCAGCATTTT. Amino acid sequence: CAWSGTGTIHQPQHF.

The chain has TRBV27 and TRBJ1-5, with 9 positions matching TRBD1. CDR3 length: 16 amino acids. With V trimmed by 5 bases and J by 0 bases, 5 bases remained unmatched. The germline V gene has CDR1 MNHEY and CDR2 SMNVEV (reference sequence). CDR3 sequence: CASSLGTGNSNQPQHF. The CDR3 DNA is TGTGCCAGCAGTCTAGGGACAGGGAATAGCAATCAGCCCCAGCATTTT.

V usage is TRBV30 and J usage is TRBJ2-1, with TRBD2 matching 7 bases. The ends lost 1 base at V and 13 bases at J; junction bases unmatched: 10. The germline CDR1 and CDR2 sequences are GTSNPN and SVGIG (reference sequence). This CDR3 is built from 13 residues. CDR3 in amino acids: CAWSALAAASQFF. CDR3 DNA sequence: TGTGCCTGGAGTGCCCTAGCGGCGGCTTCACAGTTCTTC.

The chain uses TRBV6-1 and TRBJ2-7, with D possibly being TRBD2 (5 bases). This CDR3 spans 14 amino acids. V was cut by 10 bases and J by 7 bases, with 23 bases left in between. Germline V CDR1 and CDR2: MNHNS, SASEGT. For the CDR3, the DNA is TGTGCCACTATGAGGGCCCCAGGCTCGGAGGAGCAGTACTTC. Translated, it gives CATMRAPGSEEQYF.

The chain has TRBV2 and TRBJ1-1, with 7 bases aligning to TRBD1. The CDR3 length is 14 residues. Germline V gene lookup returns CDR1 SNHLY and CDR2 FYNNEI. With 6 bases clipped from V and 0 bases from J, the junction kept 4 bases outside the gene matches. In DNA, the CDR3 is TGTGCCAGCAGGCTTGGGACAGTGAACACTGAAGCTTTCTTT. Amino acid sequence: CASRLGTVNTEAFF.

The CDR3: CATSRDIASNQPQHF. In nucleotides, the CDR3 is TGTGCCACCAGCCGGGACATTGCTAGCAATCAGCCCCAGCATTTT. The chain has TRBV15 and TRBJ1-5; possibly TRBD1 for D (6 bases). This CDR3 is 15 amino acids long. Germline CDR1 reads LNHNV; CDR2 reads YYDKDF (reference sequence). Trimming stripped 5 bases from V and 0 bases from J, with 11 bases between.

The J gene is TRBJ2-7, the V gene TRBV5-1; 9 bases fit TRBD2. The V gene end was trimmed by 5 bases and the J gene end by 7 bases; junction bases not matched to a gene: 10. The germline CDR1 and CDR2 sequences are SGHRS and YFSETQ. The CDR3 covers 14 residues. CDR3 protein: CASRPGTSYDEQYF. The DNA of the CDR3 is TGCGCCAGCAGGCCCGGGACTAGCTATGATGAGCAGTACTTC.

The J gene is TRBJ1-1, the V gene TRBV7-2; 7 bases match TRBD1. Germline V gene data show CDR1 as SGHTA and CDR2 as FQGNSA. The CDR3 length is 15 residues. V lost 1 base, J lost 1 base, and 3 bases stayed unmatched. Here the CDR3 DNA reads TGTGCCAGCAGCTTAGGAGGGGGCGGGAACACTGAAGCTTTCTTT. This gives the protein CASSLGGGGNTEAFF.

The chain joins TRBV5-8 to TRBJ2-5; possible D gene TRBD2, 7 bases. CDR1 is SGHTS, CDR2 YDEGEE, per germline. With 0 bases removed from V and 7 bases from J, the gap between germline ends came to 13 bases. The CDR3 has 14 residues. CDR3 loop: CASSLDSGGWTQYF. CDR3 in DNA: TGTGCCAGCAGCTTGGACTCGGGGGGCTGGACCCAGTACTTC.

The chain combines TRBV11-3 with TRBJ2-5, with 8 bases lining up with TRBD2. The CDR3 has 14 amino acids. Germline CDR1 reads SGHNT; CDR2 reads YENEEA. V shed 3 bases and J 5 bases; nucleotides not matched to a gene: 5. CDR3 nucleotide sequence: TGTGCCAGCAGCTTTACCGGGACTAGGGAGACCCAGTACTTC. It encodes CASSFTGTRETQYF.